The present entry profiles one T cell receptor (beta chain) with its context. The data were obtained in a study of cytomegalovirus exposure and HLA in healthy donors. On the study more broadly: An analysis done earlier identified about 120 million unique TCR beta sequences from about 179 million T cells.

The PCR used 60 Vbeta and 13 Jbeta primers. Profiling relied on immunoSEQ multiplex PCR, and the TCRdb table lists in-frame clones only, not all of them. The table has under 85,000 clones, over 75% seen once. The germline CDR1 and CDR2 sequences are MGHRA and YSYEKL. The V end lost 0 bases, the J end lost 8 bases, and 13 bases lay between the germline ends. This CDR3 contains 14 residues. The TCR was taken from a woman aged 30 to 39 in good health and CMV-seronegative. V and J are TRBV4-1 and TRBJ1-2, with a possible D match to TRBD1 (6 bases). The specimen sequenced was PBMCs. CDR3 nucleotides: TGCGCCAGCAGCCAAGATAACAGGGTCGAGGGCTACACCTTC. Translating gives CASSQDNRVEGYTF.